A selection of T cell receptor beta chains follows, all from one sample in a study of T cells in narcolepsy. The repertoire was sequenced with immunoSEQ multiplex PCR; TCRdb's copy has only in-frame clones and lacks some. This repertoire shows about 32,000 clones, 60% to 85% found once; its top ten account for 3% to 4%. The sample comprised memory (CD45RA-) CD4+ T cells from blood. The receptors come from a human donor in good health. The CDR3 runs from the conserved cysteine through the conserved F or W.

>-|TRBV11-2
CASSLGGRSRGYEQYF
>TRBJ1-1|TRBV6-5
CASRSTGGRTEAFF
>TRBJ2-3|TRBV7-8
CASKTSASTTDTQYF
>TRBJ2-7|TRBV5-4
CASSGGTSSYEQYF
>TRBJ2-6|TRBV10-1
CARRGSPPSGANVLTF
>TRBJ1-2|TRBV11-2
CASRASGRLLNYGYTF
>TRBJ2-3|TRBV6-6
CASSYSSGTATDTQYF
>TRBJ1-1|TRBV5-1
CASSSGINTEAFF
>TRBJ2-1|TRBV11-3
CASSSPGSNEQFF
>TRBJ2-3|TRBV6-5
CASAKTGTSVYF
>TRBJ1-2|TRBV5-6
CASSLVAGDGYTF
>TRBJ2-3|TRBV30
CAWKWASGREDTQYF
>TRBJ2-3|TRBV2
CASRGLAGGATDTQYF
>TRBJ2-7|TRBV30
CAWVRRGLAGDEQYF